This T cell receptor beta chain came from a study of OX40 agonist ivuxolimab in advanced cancers. For the study at large: The treatment was a fully human IgG2 OX40 agonist, ivuxolimab. Patients got intravenous ivuxolimab at 0.01 to 10 mg/kg every 2 weeks.

Trimming removed 6 bases at V and 2 bases at J, with 8 bases between. Per germline, CDR1 KGHSH and CDR2 LQKENI. There are 13 residues in the CDR3. Patients who had autoimmune disease history or got systemic immunosuppression were left out. Study-wide results and limits: Among the lowest peripheral clonal expansion occurred in 0.1-3.0 mg/kg partial responders.

Using immunoSEQ multiplex PCR, the repertoire was profiled, and TCRdb retains in-frame clones only, with some absent. The sample includes approximately 75,000 clones, 90% of them seen just once. The table lists this clone with a count of one. Its specificity is unknown. This TCR derives from an adult with an advanced solid tumor such as melanoma, head and neck, liver or kidney cancer. The chain recombines TRBV18 with TRBJ2-1; D is undetermined. The sample here was CD4+ or CD8+ T cells sorted from blood, taken in a trial of the OX40 agonist ivuxolimab. The CDR3 sequence is CASSELTYNEQFF. As DNA, the CDR3 is TGTGCCAGCTCCGAATTGACCTACAATGAGCAGTTCTTC.